The next 20 T cell receptor beta chains were all read from a single sample in a study of T cell repertoires in cytomegalovirus infection. TCRdb passed the reads through MiXCR, listing each CDR3 protein once. The sample carries almost 500,000 distinct CDR3 sequences, around 11% recorded once. Sequenced input: PBMCs. Every receptor here comes from a human donor in good health (CMV status not recorded). Some clones in this sample may be carry-over from other donors' samples.

This clonotype has at least ten counts. J is TRBJ1-1 and V is TRBV7-3, with 7 bases lining up with TRBD1. The V and J ends lost 5 bases and 4 bases, in that order; junction bases with no gene match: 10. This CDR3 is built from 15 residues. Germline CDR1 SGHTA, CDR2 FQGTGA. The CDR3 here is CASSPPGQPRTEAFF. Here the CDR3 DNA reads TGTGCCAGCAGCCCCCCGGGACAGCCTCGCACTGAAGCTTTCTTT.

With respect to this clonotype: The junction and the germline gene differ at one end; a read error may be behind it. The chain uses TRBV27 and TRBJ2-7, with D maybe TRBD1 (5 bases). The germline V gene has CDR1 MNHEY and CDR2 SMNVEV (reference sequence). The CDR3 spans 13 residues. The CDR3 spells CANSLSGRNEQYF. The CDR3 region has the DNA TGTGCCAACAGTTTGTCAGGGCGGAACGAGCAGTACTTC.

This clonotype was seen a few times. This chain uses TRBV11-3 with TRBJ2-2; D uncertain. Per germline, CDR1 SGHNT and CDR2 YENEEA. This CDR3 region has 14 residues. Deletions cut 4 bases from V and 1 base from J, with 7 bases between. The CDR3 region has the DNA TGTGCCAGCAGCTCCATGAAGAACACCGGGGAGCTGTTTTTT. This codes for CASSSMKNTGELFF.

This clonotype was recorded many times. The V call is TRBV10-3, the J call TRBJ2-1, with TRBD1 matching over 9 bases. Germline CDR1 is ENHRY and CDR2 is SYGVKD. The CDR3 runs to 16 residues. The junction had 8 bases not matched to a gene; V was cut back by 2 bases and J by 6 bases. CDR3 protein: CAISEADRGATNEQFF. The DNA of the CDR3 is TGTGCCATCAGTGAGGCAGACAGGGGGGCAACCAATGAGCAGTTCTTC.

This clonotype was observed many times. The chain combines TRBV11-3 with TRBJ1-1, with D perhaps TRBD1 (6 bases). There are 13 residues in the CDR3. The ends were cut back, 6 bases at V and 0 bases at J, with 8 bases in the middle. Germline loops: CDR1 SGHNT, CDR2 YENEEA. The CDR3 sequence: CASSRQVNTEAFF. The DNA for the CDR3 is TGTGCCAGCAGTCGACAGGTGAACACTGAAGCTTTCTTT.

This clonotype was counted between two and nine times. The chain joins TRBV20-1 to TRBJ1-2, with 8 positions matching TRBD1. V lost 5 bases and J lost 4; bases outside the gene matches: 12. Germline CDR1 is DFQATT and CDR2 is SNEGSKA (reference sequence). The CDR3 loop spans 15 amino acids. CDR3 residues: CSAEPGTGFAYGYTF. The CDR3 DNA sequence: TGCAGTGCTGAGCCCGGGACAGGATTTGCCTATGGCTACACCTTC.

The sample holds many counts of this clonotype. The gene calls are TRBV19 and TRBJ1-2; D unclear. V lost 3 bases and J lost 4, with 12 bases in between. This CDR3 is 14 amino acids long. The germline gives CDR1 LNHDA, CDR2 SQIVND (reference sequence). This chain's CDR3 is CASSMFDVGYGYTF. The CDR3 nucleotides read TGTGCCAGTAGTATGTTCGATGTCGGCTATGGCTACACCTTC.

In this sample, this clonotype turned up many times. The rearrangement links TRBV7-2 to TRBJ2-5, with TRBD2 matching 7 bases. The J segment lost 4 bases and the V segment lost 1 base, leaving 3 bases of the junction unmatched. Germline-derived CDR1 and CDR2 are SGHTA and FQGNSA. The CDR3 has 14 amino acids. CDR3 DNA sequence: TGTGCCAGCAGCTTAGGGACTAGTCTAGAGACCCAGTACTTC. This sequence encodes CASSLGTSLETQYF.

Many counts were recorded for this clonotype. V usage is TRBV27 and J usage is TRBJ2-2, with D perhaps being TRBD1 or TRBD2 (6 bases each). Germline lookup yields CDR1 MNHEY and CDR2 SMNVEV (reference sequence). The V end lost 10 bases, the J end lost 6 bases, and 18 bases lay between the germline ends. The CDR3 runs to 14 residues. CDR3 DNA: TGTGCCACCCACGGAACAGGGACTCCCGGGGAGCTGTTTTTT. Protein sequence: CATHGTGTPGELFF.

The chain has TRBV19 and TRBJ2-7; a weak D match, TRBD2 (5 bases). Germline V lookup: CDR1 LNHDA, CDR2 SQIVND (reference sequence). This CDR3 has 15 amino acids. V dropped 3 bases and J dropped 4 bases, with 16 bases sitting between them. The CDR3 here is CASSISEGNGYEQYF. The CDR3 DNA reads as TGTGCCAGTAGTATTTCCGAGGGCAACGGTTACGAGCAGTACTTC.

This clonotype was observed at least ten times. V usage is TRBV7-9 and J usage is TRBJ2-7, with 8 positions matching TRBD2. Germline CDR1 SEHNR, CDR2 FQNEAQ (reference sequence). V lost 5 bases to trimming and J lost 7 bases; unmatched junction nucleotides: 10. The CDR3 runs to 14 residues. CDR3: CASSVRTGGWEQYF. CDR3 DNA: TGTGCCAGCAGCGTTAGAACGGGAGGGTGGGAGCAGTACTTC.

In this sample, this clonotype turned up many times. The CDR3 reads CASSLGGQGKDGYTF. The CDR3 DNA sequence: TGTGCCAGCAGCTTAGGGGGGCAGGGGAAGGATGGCTACACCTTC. J is TRBJ1-2 and V is TRBV7-9; D may be TRBD1 (6 bases). Germline V lookup: CDR1 SEHNR, CDR2 FQNEAQ (reference sequence). This CDR3 contains 15 residues. Trimming shortened V by 1 base and J by 6 bases, and 15 bases separated the two germline ends.

A word on this clonotype: With a much larger clone just one base away, this may be a read error. The chain employs TRBV6-6 and TRBJ2-6; no definite D call. Germline V gene data show CDR1 as MNHNY and CDR2 as SVGAGI (reference sequence). The CDR3 has 18 residues. Written as DNA, the CDR3 is TGTGCCAGCAGTTACTCGAGGCAGGTAGACTCTGTGGCCAACGTCCTGACTTTC. This encodes CASSYSRQVDSVANVLTF.

This rearrangement joins TRBV19 to TRBJ1-3; unclear D gene. The germline gives CDR1 LNHDA, CDR2 SQIVND (reference sequence). V shed 5 bases and J shed 0 bases, with 8 bases lying between them. CDR3 length: 14 residues. The CDR3 sequence: CASSSISSGNTIYF. The CDR3 nucleotides read TGTGCCAGTAGTTCCATCAGCTCTGGAAACACCATATATTTT.

This clonotype was counted ten times or more. The V and J genes are TRBV11-2 and TRBJ2-2; the D gene is possibly TRBD2 (6 bases). With 2 bases removed from V and 7 bases from J, the gap between germline ends came to 11 bases. The CDR3 sequence is 14 residues long. Germline V CDR1 and CDR2: SGHAT, FQNNGV. This CDR3 reads CASSLSLADGELFF. CDR3 bases: TGTGCCAGCAGCTTATCCTTAGCGGACGGGGAGCTGTTTTTT.

The chain couples TRBV5-1 to TRBJ2-6; 7 positions match TRBD1. The trim removed 2 bases at V and 0 bases at J, leaving 5 bases unmatched. The germline V gene encodes CDR1 SGHRS and CDR2 YFSETQ. This CDR3 comprises 17 residues. CDR3 in DNA: TGCGCCAGCAGCTTCCGGGACAGTTACTCTGGGGCCAACGTCCTGACTTTC. Translating gives CASSFRDSYSGANVLTF.

Here the CDR3 reads CSARGPRTSGSNEQFF. In DNA, the CDR3 is TGCAGTGCTAGAGGGCCTCGGACTAGCGGAAGCAATGAGCAGTTCTTC. The chain has TRBV20-1 and TRBJ2-1, with 10 bases matching TRBD2. V trimming: 1 base; J trimming: 6 bases; junction bases outside the gene matches: 9. This CDR3 contains 16 residues. CDR1 DFQATT and CDR2 SNEGSKA come from the germline V gene (reference sequence).

This clonotype was detected many times. The chain is built from TRBV6-1 and TRBJ2-2; unclear D gene. Germline V gene lookup returns CDR1 MNHNS and CDR2 SASEGT. The V end lost 5 bases, the J end lost 6 bases, and 10 bases lay between the germline ends. There are 13 residues in the CDR3. DNA for the CDR3: TGTGCCAGCAGTCAGGATCGGGCCGGGGAGCTGTTTTTT. It codes for CASSQDRAGELFF.

This clonotype was observed many times. The gene calls are TRBV5-4 and TRBJ2-1; no definite D call. The germline gives CDR1 SGHNT, CDR2 YYREEE (reference sequence). This CDR3 region has 15 residues. Trimming shortened V by 1 base and J by 5 bases, and 13 bases separated the two germline ends. The CDR3, as DNA: TGTGCCAGCAGCTTGCTCCCGGGCCTCGACAATGAGCAGTTCTTC. Residues: CASSLLPGLDNEQFF. The whole variable domain, filled in from reference TRBV5-4 and TRBJ2-1, reads ETGVTQSPTHLIKTRGQQVTLRCSSQSGHNTVSWYQQALGQGPQFIFQYYREEENGRGNFPPRFSGLQFPNYSSELNVNALELDDSALYLCASSLLPGLDNEQFFGPGTRLTVL.

J is TRBJ2-5 and V is TRBV6-1, with TRBD2 identical over 9 bases. V lost 6 bases, J lost 7 bases, and 6 bases stayed unmatched. The CDR3 length is 13 residues. CDR1 MNHNS and CDR2 SASEGT come from the germline V gene. The chain's CDR3 is CASSPSGTRTQYF. DNA of the CDR3: TGTGCCAGCAGCCCTAGCGGGACTCGGACCCAGTACTTC.